This TCR beta chain is drawn from a study of CD8+ T cells in alopecia areata. Overall study findings and caveats: Throughout tofacitinib, many expanded lesional clones continued to persist in scalp and blood.

As to this clone: Its antigen is not identified.

In each case, RNA was isolated and then reverse transcribed into cDNA as the sequencing template. Clones were sequenced by immunoSEQ multiplex PCR, and TCRdb holds only the in-frame ones, with some missing. The repertoire holds 250,000 to 300,000 clones, with roughly 64% as singletons. With 1 base removed from V and 2 bases from J, the gap between germline ends came to 9 bases. The length of the CDR3 is 13 residues. From germline, CDR1 is GTSNPN and CDR2 SVGIG (reference sequence). Treatment here: oral pan-JAK inhibitor, 5-10 mg twice daily. This receptor was obtained from a human donor with alopecia areata. This chain connects TRBV30 to TRBJ2-7; D may be TRBD1 (6 bases). The sample was CD4+ T cells sorted from blood, taken at week 24, from a patient treated with tofacitinib. The CDR3 is CAWSAGVPYEQYF. CDR3 in DNA: TGTGCCTGGAGTGCAGGGGTGCCCTACGAGCAGTACTTC.